The present TCR beta chain was sequenced within a study of shared clonotypes between healthy human individuals. Libraries were prepared by immunoSEQ multiplex PCR; TCRdb keeps only in-frame clonotypes and omits some of them. Here the sample spans about 480,000 clones, around 79% being singletons. Germline lookup yields CDR1 SGHRS and CDR2 YFSETQ. V shed 4 bases and J 1 base; nucleotides not matched to a gene: 8. The CDR3 has 16 residues. The sequence derives from a middle-aged woman in good health. Some clones in this sample may be carry-over from other donors' samples. The sequencing input was PBMCs. The chain has TRBV5-1 and TRBJ2-1, with TRBD1 matching over 7 bases. CDR3 nucleotide sequence: TGCGCCAGCAGCCTCCCTCCGGGACAGTCCTACAATGAGCAGTTCTTC. Translated, it gives CASSLPPGQSYNEQFF.